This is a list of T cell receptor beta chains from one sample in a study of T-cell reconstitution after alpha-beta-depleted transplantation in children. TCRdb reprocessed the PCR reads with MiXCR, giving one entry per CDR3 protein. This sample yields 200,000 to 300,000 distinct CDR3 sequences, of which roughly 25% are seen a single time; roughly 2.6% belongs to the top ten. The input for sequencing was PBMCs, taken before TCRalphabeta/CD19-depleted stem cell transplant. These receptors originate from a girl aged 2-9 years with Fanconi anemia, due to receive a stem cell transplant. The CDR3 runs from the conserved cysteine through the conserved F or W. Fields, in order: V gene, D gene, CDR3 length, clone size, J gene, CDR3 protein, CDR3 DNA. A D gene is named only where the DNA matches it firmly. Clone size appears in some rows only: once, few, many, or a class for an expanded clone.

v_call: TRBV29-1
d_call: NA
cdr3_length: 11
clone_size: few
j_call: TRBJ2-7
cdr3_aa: CSGFMGYEQYF
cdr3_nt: TGCAGCGGATTTATGGGTTACGAGCAGTACTTC

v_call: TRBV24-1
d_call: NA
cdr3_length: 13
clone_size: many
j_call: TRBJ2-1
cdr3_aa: CATSDPPYNEQFF
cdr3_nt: TGTGCCACCAGTGACCCTCCCTACAATGAGCAGTTCTTC

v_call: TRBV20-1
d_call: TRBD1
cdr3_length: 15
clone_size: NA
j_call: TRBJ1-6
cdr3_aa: CSARPRQGRDSPLHF
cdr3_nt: TGCAGTGCTAGGCCGAGACAGGGGAGGGATTCACCCCTCCACTTT

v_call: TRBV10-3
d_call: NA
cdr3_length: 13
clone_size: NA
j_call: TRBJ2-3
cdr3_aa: CAISAQSTDTQYF
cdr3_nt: TGTGCCATCAGTGCGCAGTCCACAGATACGCAGTATTTT

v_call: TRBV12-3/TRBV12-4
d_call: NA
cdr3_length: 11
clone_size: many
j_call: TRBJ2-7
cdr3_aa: CASSSFSGQYF
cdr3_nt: TGTGCCAGCAGTTCCTTTAGTGGGCAGTACTTC

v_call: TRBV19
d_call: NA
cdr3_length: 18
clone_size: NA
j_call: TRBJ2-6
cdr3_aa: CASSILALAGDGANVLTF
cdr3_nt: NA

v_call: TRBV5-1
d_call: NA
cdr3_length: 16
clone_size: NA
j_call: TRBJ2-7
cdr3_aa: CASSSNRKVLSYEQYF
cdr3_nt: TGCGCCAGCAGCTCCAATCGGAAGGTCCTCTCCTACGAGCAGTACTTC

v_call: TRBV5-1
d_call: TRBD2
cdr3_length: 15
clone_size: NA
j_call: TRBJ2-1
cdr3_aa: CASSFLAGAGSEQFF
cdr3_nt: TGCGCCAGCAGCTTTCTAGCGGGAGCTGGTAGTGAGCAGTTCTTC

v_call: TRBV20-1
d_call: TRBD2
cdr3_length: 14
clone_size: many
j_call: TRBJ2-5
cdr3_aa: CSAKTGTSRQTQYF
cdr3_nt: TGCAGTGCCAAAACCGGGACTAGTAGACAGACCCAGTACTTC

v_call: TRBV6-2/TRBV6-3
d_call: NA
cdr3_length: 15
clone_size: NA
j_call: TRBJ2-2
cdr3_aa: CASSRWESNTGELFF
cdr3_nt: TGTGCCAGCAGTAGGTGGGAGTCGAACACCGGGGAGCTGTTTTTT

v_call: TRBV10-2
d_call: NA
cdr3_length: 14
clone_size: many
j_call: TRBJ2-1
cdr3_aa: CASSGRSSYNEQFF
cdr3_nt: TGCGCCAGCAGCGGACGGAGCTCCTACAATGAGCAGTTCTTC

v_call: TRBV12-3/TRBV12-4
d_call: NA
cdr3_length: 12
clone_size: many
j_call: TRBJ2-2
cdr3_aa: CASSLGSGELFF
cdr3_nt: TGTGCCAGCAGTTTGGGCTCCGGGGAGCTGTTTTTT

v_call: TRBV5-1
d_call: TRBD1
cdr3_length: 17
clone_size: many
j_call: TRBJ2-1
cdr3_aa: CASSLGTGSSSYNEQFF
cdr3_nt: TGCGCCAGCAGCTTGGGGACAGGTTCTAGCTCCTACAATGAGCAGTTCTTC

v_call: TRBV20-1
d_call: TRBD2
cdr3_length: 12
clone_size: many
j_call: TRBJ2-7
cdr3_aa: CSAEAGLYEQYF
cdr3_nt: TGCAGTGCTGAAGCGGGACTCTACGAGCAGTACTTC

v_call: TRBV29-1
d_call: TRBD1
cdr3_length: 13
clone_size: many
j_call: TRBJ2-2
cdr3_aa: CSVTGANTGELFF
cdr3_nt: TGCAGCGTTACAGGGGCGAACACCGGGGAGCTGTTTTTT

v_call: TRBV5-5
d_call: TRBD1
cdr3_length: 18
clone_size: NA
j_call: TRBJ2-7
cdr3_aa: CASSLPGQGPSNSYEQYF
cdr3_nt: TGTGCCAGCAGCTTACCGGGACAGGGGCCCTCAAACTCCTACGAGCAGTACTTC

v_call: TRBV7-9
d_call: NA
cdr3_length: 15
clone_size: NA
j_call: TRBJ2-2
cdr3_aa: CSSSSRDLNTGELFF
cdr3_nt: TGTTCCAGCAGCAGCAGGGATTTAAACACCGGGGAGCTGTTTTTT

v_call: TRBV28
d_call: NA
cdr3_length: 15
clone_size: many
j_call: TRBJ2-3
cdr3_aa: CASRRRTAYTDTQYF
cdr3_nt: TGTGCCAGCAGGCGACGGACAGCCTACACAGATACGCAGTATTTT

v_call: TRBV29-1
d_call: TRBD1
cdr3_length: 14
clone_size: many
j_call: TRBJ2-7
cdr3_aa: CSVEGDRRGYEQYF
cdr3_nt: TGCAGCGTTGAAGGGGACAGGAGGGGATACGAGCAGTACTTC

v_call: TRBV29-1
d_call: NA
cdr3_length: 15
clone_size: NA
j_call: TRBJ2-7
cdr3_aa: CSVELVGRSSYEQYF
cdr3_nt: TGCAGCGTTGAATTAGTAGGGAGGAGCTCCTACGAGCAGTACTTC

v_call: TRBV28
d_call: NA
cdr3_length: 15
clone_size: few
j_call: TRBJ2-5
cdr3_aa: CASSFESAADETQYF
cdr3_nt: TGTGCCAGCAGTTTTGAGTCTGCAGCTGATGAGACCCAGTACTTC

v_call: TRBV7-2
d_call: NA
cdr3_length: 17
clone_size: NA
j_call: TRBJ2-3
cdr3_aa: CASSLDGRAMGTDTQYF
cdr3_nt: TGTGCCAGCAGCTTAGACGGGAGAGCGATGGGCACAGATACGCAGTATTTT

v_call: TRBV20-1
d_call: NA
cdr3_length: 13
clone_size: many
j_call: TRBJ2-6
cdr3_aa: CSAAISGANVLTF
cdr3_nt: TGCAGTGCTGCGATCTCTGGGGCCAACGTCCTGACTTTC